The 21 T cell receptor delta chains below were found in one sample sequenced in a study of gamma-delta T cells after stem cell transplantation. TCRdb re-processed the RT-PCR reads via CATT. The repertoire has some 1,700 delta-chain clones, under 2% of them found once; the top ten carry 60% to 75%. Source material: gamma-delta T cells. The origin of the receptors is a human donor. It is not recorded whose cells these are; they may come from a transplant donor.

Worth noting for this clone: The translation of this DNA and the TCRdb protein of a much larger clone differ at residue 10, probably owing to a read error; the protein shown here is translated from the DNA. The genes are TRDV2 and TRDJ1; 10 bases are shared with TRDD3. Germline values: CDR1 GEAIGNYY, CDR2 EKD. V lost 4 bases and J lost 2; bases outside the gene matches: 12. The CDR3 has 17 amino acids. CDR3 amino acids: CACDPLLGDMRTDKLIF. CDR3 nucleotides: TGTGCCTGTGATCCACTGCTGGGGGATATGCGAACCGATAAACTCATCTTT.

Note on this clone: A far larger clone lies a single base away; this is likely a read error. Other DNA sequences in the same sample also yield this CDR3. The chain uses TRDV2 and TRDJ1; no firm D call. This CDR3 is built from 15 residues. Germline lookup yields CDR1 GEAIGNYY and CDR2 EKD. CDR3: CACDTVSQNTDKLIF. Here the CDR3 DNA reads TGTGCCTGCGACACCGTATCTCAAAACACCGATAAACTCATCTTT.

This clone was counted between two and nine times. The mismatch at residue 13 between this DNA's translation and the TCRdb protein of a much larger clone likely reflects a read error; the protein shown is translated from the DNA. The chain links TRDV3 to TRDJ3, with D possibly matching TRDD2 (6 bases). Germline-derived CDR1 and CDR2 are TVYSNPD and GDNSRS (reference sequence). This CDR3 contains 15 residues. The CDR3 here is CAFSLSSWDTRQTFF. The CDR3 DNA reads as TGTGCCTTTAGCTTATCTTCCTGGGACACCCGACAGACGTTTTTC. The whole variable domain, filled in from reference TRDV3 and TRDJ3, reads CDKVTQSSPDQTVASGSEVVLLCTYDTVYSNPDLFWYRIRPDYSFQFVFYGDNSRSEGADFTQGRFSVKHILTQKAFHLVISPVRTEDSATYYCAFSLSSWDTRQTFFGTGIKLFVEP.

By sample fraction, this clone is medium-sized. A far larger clone is a single base away, which makes a read error likely. The rearrangement links TRDV1 to TRDJ1; the match to TRDD3 covers 7 bases. The ends lost 5 bases at V and 3 bases at J; junction bases unmatched: 21. The CDR3 is 19 residues long. The V gene's germline CDR1 is TSWWSYY and CDR2 QGS. Here the CDR3 reads CALGTPLLILGNGADKLIF. CDR3 DNA sequence: TGTGCTCTTGGGACCCCCCTCCTAATACTGGGGAACGGGGCCGATAAACTCATCTTT.

A note on this clone: Translating this DNA gives a protein that differs at residue 5 from the TCRdb one, which belongs to a much larger clone; a read error is likely, and the protein shown is this translation. CDR3 sequence: CACDDLVLGDPDKLIF. Here the CDR3 DNA reads TGTGCCTGTGACGACCTAGTACTGGGGGATCCAGATAAACTCATCTTT. V usage is TRDV2 and J usage is TRDJ1, with TRDD3 identical over 10 bases. CDR3 length: 16 amino acids. V was clipped by 3 bases and J by 5 bases; unmatched bases: 11. Germline V gives CDR1 GEAIGNYY, CDR2 EKD.

This clone was recorded a few times. A read error likely explains why the TCRdb protein, taken from a much larger clone, differs from this DNA's translation at residue 9; the protein shown is translated from the DNA. V gene TRDV2 combines with J gene TRDJ1; TRDD3 aligns across 9 bases. Germline V lookup: CDR1 GEAIGNYY, CDR2 EKD. The CDR3 loop spans 18 amino acids. The J segment lost 1 base and the V segment lost 2 bases, leaving 13 bases of the junction unmatched. CDR3 sequence (DNA): TGTGCCTGTGACATTCTGGGGGATGCGCAGAAAGGCACCGATAAACTCATCTTT. It specifies CACDILGDAQKGTDKLIF.

This clone was counted only a few times. A far bigger clonotype differs at one base, so this is likely a read error. This same CDR3 is encoded by further DNA sequences in the sample. V is TRDV1 and J is TRDJ1; D remains unclear. CDR3 length equals 12 residues. Germline CDR1 and CDR2: TSWWSYY and QGS. CDR3 sequence: CALFSYTDKLIF. CDR3 DNA sequence: TGTGCCTTATTCTCGTACACCGACAAACTCATCTTT.

By its share, this clone is hyperexpanded. Other DNA sequences in the sample encode the same CDR3. The CDR3 is CACDTLYAGGYENTDKLIF. In nucleotides, the CDR3 is TGTGCCTGTGACACACTATATGCTGGGGGATACGAAAACACCGATAAACTCATCTTT. The chain is built from TRDV2 and TRDJ1; 12 nucleotides align to TRDD3. After removal of 1 base from V and 0 bases from J, the junction contained 11 bases not matched to a gene. The CDR3 consists of 19 residues. The germline CDR1 and CDR2 sequences are GEAIGNYY and EKD.

This clone was picked up a small number of times. A read error likely explains why the TCRdb protein, taken from a much larger clone, differs from this DNA's translation at residue 14; the protein shown is translated from the DNA. The chain is built from TRDV3 and TRDJ1; 12 bases match TRDD3. Looked up from germline, CDR1 is TVYSNPD and CDR2 is GDNSRS (reference sequence). The CDR3 sequence is 18 residues long. The CDR3 sequence is CAFRPVLYWGILTEKLIF. Written as DNA, the CDR3 is TGTGCCTTTAGGCCGGTTCTTTACTGGGGGATACTCACCGAAAAACTCATCTTT.

Regarding this clone: A far larger clone is one nucleotide away, so this likely arose from a read error. Other DNA sequences within the sample encode an identical CDR3. CDR3 coding DNA: TGTGCCTGTGACAGTCTGGGGGATACGGGCACCGATAAACTCATCTTT. It is translated as CACDSLGDTGTDKLIF. The chain combines TRDV2 with TRDJ1; 12 bases align to TRDD3. The V gene end was trimmed by 2 bases and the J gene end by 1 base; junction bases not matched to a gene: 4. Germline loops: CDR1 GEAIGNYY, CDR2 EKD. The length of the CDR3 is 16 residues.

This clone was counted a few times. Only one base separates this from a far larger clonotype, so it likely reflects a read error. At the DNA level, this CDR3 is encoded by other sequences in the same sample as well. This chain uses TRDV2 with TRDJ3; tentative D call: TRDD3 (6 bases). CDR3 size: 20 residues. V was pared by 3 bases and J by 0 bases, with 20 bases between. Germline loops: CDR1 GEAIGNYY, CDR2 EKD. The CDR3 is CACDPTRGGTLSWDTRQMFF. Written as DNA, the CDR3 is TGTGCCTGTGACCCAACGAGGGGGGGAACCCTCTCCTGGGACACCCGACAGATGTTTTTC.

This clone occurred a few times. The TCRdb protein comes from a much larger clone and disagrees with this DNA's translation at residue 11, likely due to a read error; the protein given here is derived from the DNA. Here the CDR3 DNA reads TGTGCTCTTGGGGAAGAGACGGTCTGGGGGTTACGAATCACCGATAAACTCATCTTT. Residues: CALGEETVWGLRITDKLIF. The chain carries TRDV1 and TRDJ1; 7 nucleotides line up with TRDD3. V shed 2 bases and J 1 base; nucleotides not matched to a gene: 16. Germline V gene sequence: CDR1 TSWWSYY, CDR2 QGS. This CDR3 spans 19 amino acids.

This clone has a handful of counts. One base separates it from a far larger clone, so it is likely a read error. This chain connects TRDV2 to TRDJ1; 10 bases map to TRDD3. J was trimmed by 0 bases and V by 3 bases; bases with no gene match: 18. Germline CDR1 and CDR2: GEAIGNYY and EKD. There are 20 residues in the CDR3. The CDR3 sequence is CACDAVVRGGYVGHTDKLIF. CDR3 sequence (DNA): TGTGCCTGTGACGCCGTGGTCCGCGGGGGATACGTGGGGCACACCGATAAACTCATCTTT.

This clone came up many times. It is likely a read error: a sequence one base away is far more abundant. The V and J genes are TRDV2 and TRDJ3; 12 bases map to TRDD3. CDR3 length equals 22 residues. The germline V gene has CDR1 GEAIGNYY and CDR2 EKD. The CDR3 sequence is CACDTVLGDTIPSSWDARQMFF. The CDR3 region has the DNA TGTGCCTGTGACACAGTACTGGGGGATACTATCCCCAGCTCCTGGGACGCCCGACAGATGTTTTTC.

This clone was counted a few times. The protein TCRdb lists belongs to a much larger clone and differs from this DNA's translation at residue 8, which points to a read error; the protein shown is made from the DNA. This CDR3 is CACDPVGRGYNTDKLIF. As DNA, the CDR3 is TGTGCCTGTGACCCCGTTGGTAGGGGATACAACACCGATAAACTCATCTTT. The chain joins TRDV2 to TRDJ1; 8 nucleotides agree with TRDD3. V dropped 3 bases and J dropped 0; count of bases not matched to a gene: 11. This CDR3 comprises 17 residues. Germline CDR1 is GEAIGNYY and CDR2 is EKD.

This clone was seen a handful of times. TCRdb lists the protein of a much larger clone for this DNA, which differs at residue 12, so this is likely a read error; the protein given here is translated from the DNA itself. This rearrangement joins TRDV2 to TRDJ1; 9 nucleotides align to TRDD3. CDR1 and CDR2 from the germline V gene are GEAIGNYY and EKD. CDR3 length equals 20 residues. V was pared by 0 bases and J by 0 bases, with 16 bases of the junction left unmatched. The CDR3 region is CACDTVVRGGYLGHTDKLIF. DNA for the CDR3: TGTGCCTGTGACACCGTGGTCCGCGGGGGATACTTGGGGCACACCGATAAACTCATCTTT.

For this clone: The translation of this DNA and the TCRdb protein of a much larger clone differ at residue 15, probably owing to a read error; the protein shown here is translated from the DNA. The chain couples TRDV2 to TRDJ1; 8 bases match TRDD3. Germline V lookup: CDR1 GEAIGNYY, CDR2 EKD. Germline trimming cut 0 bases from V and 4 bases from J; bases unmatched to any gene: 21. This CDR3 region has 20 residues. Written as DNA, the CDR3 is TGTGCCTGTGACACCGTCTCGAACCCGGGATACGGGGAACCCATCGATAAACTCATCTTT. This sequence encodes CACDTVSNPGYGEPIDKLIF.

Many counts were recorded for this clone. Given a far larger clone just one base away, this is likely a sequencing read error. The chain carries TRDV2 and TRDJ1; 8 bases agree with TRDD3. The CDR3 is made up of 17 amino acids. CDR1 is GEAIGNYY, CDR2 EKD, per germline. CDR3 loop: CARDTVAGGPYTDKLIF. For the CDR3, the DNA is TGTGCCCGTGACACGGTAGCTGGGGGACCCTACACCGATAAACTCATCTTT.

In this sample, this clone turned up a few times. TCRdb assigns this DNA the protein of a much larger clone, which departs from its translation at residue 7; this likely reflects a read error, and the protein shown comes from translating the DNA. The gene calls are TRDV2 and TRDJ1; TRDD3 is a possible D gene (6 bases). CDR3 length equals 16 residues. Germline V CDR1 and CDR2: GEAIGNYY, EKD. The germline V and J ends were trimmed by 3 bases and 3 bases, with 19 bases remaining between them. The CDR3 spells CACDPLEGYGSDKLIF. CDR3 DNA: TGTGCCTGTGACCCTCTGGAGGGATATGGGTCCGATAAACTCATCTTT.

This clone is large in the sample. The sample carries other DNA sequences with the same CDR3. V is TRDV2 and J is TRDJ1, with 7 bases fitting TRDD3. The CDR3 runs to 18 residues. Germline values: CDR1 GEAIGNYY, CDR2 EKD. Trimming removed 3 bases from V and 1 base from J; junction bases left unmatched: 16. DNA of the CDR3: TGTGCCTGTGACGCGCTGGGCCCTGGGGATATTTCCACCGATAAACTCATCTTT. It specifies CACDALGPGDISTDKLIF.

This clone was detected a few times. A far larger clone differs by one base, so this is likely a read error. Other nucleotide sequences from this sample produce the same CDR3. The chain uses TRDV2 and TRDJ1; 7 bases map to TRDD3. V trimming: 0 bases; J trimming: 0 bases; junction bases outside the gene matches: 18. Per the germline V gene, CDR1 is GEAIGNYY and CDR2 is EKD. The length of the CDR3 is 20 residues. DNA for the CDR3: TGTGCCTGTGACACCGTTGGACCTGGGGGGTACGGAAAGTACACCGATAAACTCATCTTT. Protein: CACDTVGPGGYGKYTDKLIF.